These 3 T cell receptor beta chains originate from one sample sequenced in a study of shared clonotypes between healthy human individuals. TCRdb keeps only in-frame clones here, not all; method: immunoSEQ multiplex PCR. The sample includes 2 million to 2.5 million clones, 95% of them seen just once. The sequenced sample consisted of naive CD4+ T cells sorted from blood. Regarding subset: CD45RA+ positively selected. Receptors were obtained from a man younger than 35 in good health.

The chain employs TRBV5-4 and TRBJ2-3; perhaps TRBD2 as D (5 bases). Trimming took off 3 bases at V and 0 bases at J, with 11 bases between the two ends. Germline lookup yields CDR1 SGHNT and CDR2 YYREEE (reference sequence). The CDR3 has 15 residues. For the CDR3, the DNA is TGTGCCAGCAGCTGGGCGACTACGAGCACAGATACGCAGTATTTT. Translated, it gives CASSWATTSTDTQYF.

This clone was seen only once. The rearrangement joins TRBV7-9 to TRBJ1-6, with D possibly matching TRBD1 (5 bases). The CDR3 is 16 residues long. Germline V gives CDR1 SEHNR, CDR2 FQNEAQ (reference sequence). Trimming took off 5 bases at V and 4 bases at J, with 15 bases between the two ends. Here the CDR3 DNA reads TGTGCCAGCAGCCTCCTCAGGGATCAGTATAATTCACCCCTCCACTTT. Amino acids: CASSLLRDQYNSPLHF. The whole variable domain, filled in from reference TRBV7-9 and TRBJ1-6, reads DTGVSQNPRHKITKRGQNVTFRCDPISEHNRLYWYRQTLGQGPEFLTYFQNEAQLEKSRLLSDRFSAERPKGSFSTLEIQRTEQGDSAMYLCASSLLRDQYNSPLHFGNGTRLTVT.

J is TRBJ1-1 and V is TRBV29-1; 8 bases are a match to TRBD1. Germline CDR1 is SQVTM and CDR2 is ANQGSEA. V lost 0 bases, J lost 4 bases, and 1 base stayed unmatched. The CDR3 is 13 residues long. CDR3 in amino acids: CSVEDQGATEAFF. CDR3 coding DNA: TGCAGCGTTGAAGACCAGGGGGCCACTGAAGCTTTCTTT.